This T cell receptor (beta chain) was retrieved from a study of cytomegalovirus exposure and HLA in healthy donors. Study overall: Of about 400 genotyped donors, more than 75% clustered with self-reported Caucasian donors.

CDR3 size: 15 residues. V shed 7 bases and J 5 bases; nucleotides not matched to a gene: 13. The germline CDR1 and CDR2 sequences are LNHDA and SQIVND (reference sequence). It was with 60 Vbeta and 13 Jbeta primers that the PCR ran. Data came from immunoSEQ multiplex PCR; TCRdb stores just in-frame clones and leaves some out. In the table there are approximately 190,000 clones, approximately 82% of which are singletons. Sequencing was performed on PBMCs. The chain uses TRBV19 and TRBJ1-1; 7 bases are a match to TRBD1. This TCR came from a young woman in good health and CMV-seropositive. The CDR3 region has the DNA TGTGCCAGTAAGTCCCCCGGGACAGTCGGTACTGAAGCTTTCTTT. This sequence encodes CASKSPGTVGTEAFF.